In this sample, the clone carrying this T cell receptor beta chain turned up a few times. What it recognizes is unknown. The germline CDR1 and CDR2 sequences are MNHEY and SMNVEV (reference sequence). Trimming took off 5 bases at V and 1 base at J, with 11 bases between the two ends. The CDR3 extends over 14 amino acids. This sample is drawn from a study of shared clonotypes between healthy human individuals. Points from the study as a whole: In general, naive subsets displayed greater estimated richness than memory subsets did.

All donors were healthy HIV-negative adults lacking recent acute infections or vaccinations. This table comes from immunoSEQ multiplex PCR, and its TCRdb copy is limited to in-frame clones, with some not included. The table shows about 660,000 clones, with approximately 79% occurring only once. The TCR originated in a woman aged 25 to 39 in good health. This chain links TRBV27 with TRBJ1-1; possibly TRBD1 for D (6 bases). Input material: memory CD4+ T cells sorted from blood. Indicated subset: CD45RA-negative fraction. The CDR3 DNA follows: TGTGCCAGCAGTCTGGGACATCAGAACACTGAAGCTTTCTTT. Its protein product is CASSLGHQNTEAFF.